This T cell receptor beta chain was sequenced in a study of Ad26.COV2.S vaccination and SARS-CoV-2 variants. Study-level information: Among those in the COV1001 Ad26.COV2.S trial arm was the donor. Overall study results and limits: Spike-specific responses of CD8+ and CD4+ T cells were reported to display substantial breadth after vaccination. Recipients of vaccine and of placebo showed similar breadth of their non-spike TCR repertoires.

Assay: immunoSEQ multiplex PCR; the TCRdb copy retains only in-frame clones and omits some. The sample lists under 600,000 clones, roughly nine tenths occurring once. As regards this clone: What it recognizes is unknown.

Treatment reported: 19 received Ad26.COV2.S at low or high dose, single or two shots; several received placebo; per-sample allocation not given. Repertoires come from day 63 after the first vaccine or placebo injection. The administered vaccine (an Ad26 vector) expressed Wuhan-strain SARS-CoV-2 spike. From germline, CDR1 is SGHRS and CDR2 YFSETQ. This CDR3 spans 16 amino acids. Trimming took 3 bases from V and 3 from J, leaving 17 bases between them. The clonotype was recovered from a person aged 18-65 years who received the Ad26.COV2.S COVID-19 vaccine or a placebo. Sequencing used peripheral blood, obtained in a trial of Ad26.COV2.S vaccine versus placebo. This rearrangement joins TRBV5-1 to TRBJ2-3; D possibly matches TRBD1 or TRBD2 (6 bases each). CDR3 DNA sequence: TGCGCCAGCAGCTCGTTGCCTGGAGGGGGAACAGATACGCAGTATTTT. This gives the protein CASSSLPGGGTDTQYF.